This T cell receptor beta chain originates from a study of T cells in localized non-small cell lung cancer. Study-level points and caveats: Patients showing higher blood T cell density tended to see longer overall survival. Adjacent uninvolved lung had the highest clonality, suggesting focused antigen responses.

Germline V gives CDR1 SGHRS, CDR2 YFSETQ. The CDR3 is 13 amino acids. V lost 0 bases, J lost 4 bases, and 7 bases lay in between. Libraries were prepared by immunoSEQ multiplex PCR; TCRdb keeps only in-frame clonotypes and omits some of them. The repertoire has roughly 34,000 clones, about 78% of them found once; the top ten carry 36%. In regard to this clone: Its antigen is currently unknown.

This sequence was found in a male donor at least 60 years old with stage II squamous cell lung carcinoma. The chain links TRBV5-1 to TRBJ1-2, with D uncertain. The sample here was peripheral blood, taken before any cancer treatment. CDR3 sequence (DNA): TGCGCCAGCAGCTTGGGGGTGGGCTATGGCTACACCTTC. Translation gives CASSLGVGYGYTF.